This entry is about one TCR beta chain. Its antigen is unknown. This specimen comes from a study of shared clonotypes between healthy human individuals. Overall study context: Every donor yielded three CD4 naive, three CD4 memory, two CD8 naive and one CD8 memory plate. Notes on the study in general: When naive CD4 clonotypes were compared across a few donors, around 5% were shared. Naive subsets usually exceeded memory subsets in estimated richness. Non-shared clonotypes had lower generation probabilities than clonotypes shared by all four sorted-subset donors.

Here immunoSEQ multiplex PCR was the method, and the copy in TCRdb shows in-frame clones only, minus some. The top ten hold about 0.35% of the sample, which has approximately 1.5 million clones, around 98.5% seen once. The V segment lost 3 bases and the J segment 2 bases; nucleotides outside the gene matches: 1. This CDR3 region has 13 residues. Germline CDR1 and CDR2: SGHDT and YYEEEE. The chain carries TRBV5-6 and TRBJ2-7; 8 bases align to TRBD1. The source of this sequence is a man aged 25 to 45 in good health. The sequencing sample was made of naive CD4+ T cells sorted from blood. Subset defined: CD45RA+ positively selected. CDR3 protein: CASSWTGTYEQYF. The CDR3 nucleotides are TGTGCCAGCAGCTGGACAGGGACCTACGAGCAGTACTTC.